The 13 T cell receptor beta chains listed next were all sequenced from one sample in a study of chemoradiotherapy in HPV16-positive cancers. Using immunoSEQ multiplex PCR, the repertoire was profiled, and TCRdb retains in-frame clones only, with some absent. The data show about 12,000 clones, 65% to 80% seen once. This sample was taken from a patient who underwent chemoradiotherapy. These TCRs come from a human donor with HPV-associated anogenital cancer.

The J gene is TRBJ2-5, the V gene TRBV7-9, with TRBD1 identical over 8 bases. Germline V gene sequence: CDR1 SEHNR, CDR2 FQNEAQ (reference sequence). V was clipped by 4 bases and J by 3 bases; unmatched bases: 4. The CDR3 runs 14 residues. CDR3 in amino acids: CASSSETGEETQYF. CDR3 DNA: TGTGCCAGCAGCTCGGAGACAGGGGAAGAGACCCAGTACTTC.

The rearrangement joins TRBV14 to TRBJ1-1; the D gene is possibly TRBD1 (5 bases). This CDR3 contains 15 residues. Trimming cost V 3 bases and J 0 bases, with 11 bases left between them. Germline V gene data show CDR1 as SGHDN and CDR2 as FVKESK. CDR3 bases: TGTGCCAGCAGCCAGAGACAGACCTTGAACACTGAAGCTTTCTTT. Translation: CASSQRQTLNTEAFF. The full variable domain, its missing parts supplied by reference TRBV14 and TRBJ1-1, is EAGVTQFPSHSVIEKGQTVTLRCDPISGHDNLYWYRRVMGKEIKFLLHFVKESKQDESGMPNNRFLAERTGGTYSTLKVQPAELEDSGVYFCASSQRQTLNTEAFFGQGTRLTVV.

The chain links TRBV7-2 to TRBJ2-1, with 7 bases aligning to TRBD2. The CDR3 has 17 amino acids. Germline V lookup: CDR1 SGHTA, CDR2 FQGNSA. V shed 0 bases, J shed 0 bases, and the junction held 5 bases outside the gene matches. The CDR3: CASSLALTGGSYNEQFF. The CDR3 region has the DNA TGTGCCAGCAGCTTAGCCCTGACGGGGGGCTCCTACAATGAGCAGTTCTTC.

This clone has only a few counts. The chain carries TRBV7-3 and TRBJ1-1; maybe TRBD1 (5 bases). This CDR3 contains 13 residues. The V end was cut by 3 bases, the J end by 1 base, with 6 bases between. CDR1 and CDR2 from the germline V gene are SGHTA and FQGTGA. CDR3 coding DNA: TGTGCCAGCAGCTTTGGGGGGAACACTGAAGCTTTCTTT. This sequence encodes CASSFGGNTEAFF. The whole variable domain, filled in from reference TRBV7-3 and TRBJ1-1, reads GAGVSQTPSNKVTEKGKYVELRCDPISGHTALYWYRQSLGQGPEFLIYFQGTGAADDSGLPNDRFFAVRPEGSVSTLKIQRTERGDSAVYLCASSFGGNTEAFFGQGTRLTVV.

This clone was observed once. The chain combines TRBV19 with TRBJ2-1, with a tentative D call TRBD2 (6 bases). The CDR3 spans 13 residues. Looked up from germline, CDR1 is LNHDA and CDR2 is SQIVND (reference sequence). Trimming took 7 bases from V and 1 from J, leaving 8 bases between them. The CDR3 DNA is TGTGCCAGTAAGGCGGGGTCCTACAATGAGCAGTTCTTC. This codes for CASKAGSYNEQFF.

V is TRBV13 and J is TRBJ1-5, with unresolved D. The V gene's germline CDR1 is PRHDT and CDR2 FYEKMQ (reference sequence). V was trimmed by 2 bases and J by 9 bases, leaving 11 bases between them. The CDR3 spans 13 residues. The CDR3 nucleotides are TGTGCCAGCAGCTTAACTCCCATAGGGCCCCAGCATTTT. Protein product: CASSLTPIGPQHF.

V gene TRBV30 combines with J gene TRBJ1-2; no clear D gene. V lost 2 bases and J lost 4, with 11 bases in between. The CDR3 covers 13 residues. In germline, CDR1 is GTSNPN, CDR2 SVGIG (reference sequence). CDR3 DNA sequence: TGTGCCTGGAGTCCCTCAGCCTCCTATGGCTACACCTTC. Encoded protein: CAWSPSASYGYTF.

The chain employs TRBV5-6 and TRBJ1-4; D remains ambiguous. The CDR3 is 15 amino acids. Germline CDR1 and CDR2: SGHDT and YYEEEE. Trimming removed 4 bases from V and 6 bases from J, with 16 bases in between. This chain's CDR3 is CASSPAERFDEKLFF. Written as DNA, the CDR3 is TGTGCCAGCAGCCCCGCCGAAAGGTTCGATGAAAAACTGTTTTTT.

V and J are TRBV7-2 and TRBJ1-3; D is perhaps TRBD1 (5 bases). Trimming took off 4 bases at V and 2 bases at J, with 9 bases between the two ends. The germline gives CDR1 SGHTA, CDR2 FQGNSA. The CDR3 runs 14 residues. DNA of the CDR3: TGTGCCAGCAGCTACTTAGGGGCTGGAAACACCATATATTTT. Translation: CASSYLGAGNTIYF.

The V call is TRBV5-4, the J call TRBJ2-5, with D unresolved. The V end lost 0 bases, the J end lost 5 bases, and 5 bases lay between the germline ends. CDR1 SGHNT and CDR2 YYREEE come from the germline V gene (reference sequence). The CDR3 has 12 amino acids. CDR3 in DNA: TGTGCCAGCAGCTTGGCTGGGGAGACCCAGTACTTC. This sequence encodes CASSLAGETQYF.

The rearrangement uses TRBV7-9 and TRBJ1-1, with D perhaps matching TRBD1 (6 bases). The CDR3 is made up of 14 amino acids. V shed 6 bases and J shed 5 bases, with 16 bases lying between them. Per the germline V gene, CDR1 is SEHNR and CDR2 is FQNEAQ (reference sequence). The DNA for the CDR3 is TGTGCCAGCAGATTGGACAGCGGGATTACTGAAGCTTTCTTT. Amino acid sequence: CASRLDSGITEAFF.

The chain has TRBV2 and TRBJ1-1, with D perhaps TRBD1 (5 bases). The germline V gene encodes CDR1 SNHLY and CDR2 FYNNEI. The germline V and J ends were trimmed by 7 bases and 4 bases, with 19 bases remaining between them. This CDR3 has 15 amino acids. The CDR3 protein is CASTRGTNVVTEAFF. CDR3 nucleotides: TGTGCCAGCACCCGAGGGACCAACGTGGTCACTGAAGCTTTCTTT. The full variable domain, completed using reference TRBV2 and TRBJ1-1, is EPEVTQTPSHQVTQMGQEVILRCVPISNHLYFYWYRQILGQKVEFLVSFYNNEISEKSEIFDDQFSVERPDGSNFTLKIRSTKLEDSAMYFCASTRGTNVVTEAFFGQGTRLTVV.

The rearrangement joins TRBV5-1 to TRBJ2-2; D possibly corresponds to TRBD2 (6 bases). Per the germline V gene, CDR1 is SGHRS and CDR2 is YFSETQ. The length of the CDR3 is 16 residues. Trimming removed 2 bases from V and 2 bases from J, with 13 bases in between. CDR3 sequence reads: CASSFRGVTNTGELFF. The CDR3, as DNA: TGCGCCAGCAGCTTTCGCGGGGTAACCAACACCGGGGAGCTGTTTTTT.